These 16 T cell receptor beta chains were all obtained from the same sample, sequenced in a study of Graves' ophthalmopathy and Graves' hyperthyroidism. Amplification of TCR beta CDR3 regions used RNA transcripts. A first-round RT-PCR used HTBI primers, followed by a second-round multiplex PCR. Using its own MiXCR run on the multiplex PCR reads, TCRdb lists one record per CDR3 protein. The data contain around 660,000 distinct CDR3 sequences, 35% to 45% of them singletons. Sequencing input: peripheral blood. These receptors all come from an adult man with Graves' ophthalmopathy.

The chain has TRBV25-1 and TRBJ1-5; D perhaps matches TRBD1 (5 bases). Germline V gene data show CDR1 as MGHDK and CDR2 as SYGVNS. This CDR3 comprises 13 residues. Trimming shortened V by 11 bases and J by 7 bases, and 18 bases separated the two germline ends. The CDR3: CAWTGGSGQPQHF. CDR3 DNA: TGTGCCTGGACGGGGGGAAGCGGCCAGCCCCAGCATTTT.

The chain links TRBV29-1 to TRBJ2-3; 7 bases agree with TRBD1. Unmatched junction bases numbered 14, after V lost 7 bases and J lost 4 bases. Germline V CDR1 and CDR2: SQVTM, ANQGSEA. The CDR3 runs to 15 residues. The CDR3 spells CSGGRQGPSSDTQYF. The DNA of the CDR3 is TGCAGCGGGGGCAGACAGGGCCCCTCGTCAGATACGCAGTATTTT.

This clonotype was observed at least ten times. V usage is TRBV7-9 and J usage is TRBJ2-5; D possibly uses TRBD1 or TRBD2 (5 bases each). This CDR3 is 14 amino acids long. Germline CDR1 is SEHNR and CDR2 is FQNEAQ (reference sequence). With 6 bases removed from V and 7 bases from J, the gap between germline ends came to 18 bases. CDR3 amino acids: CASRPGDATGTQYF. The CDR3 DNA follows: TGTGCCAGCAGGCCCGGGGACGCCACAGGGACCCAGTACTTC.

This clonotype was detected a few times. For the CDR3, the DNA is TGCGCCAGCAGCCAAGATCTACGAACGTCCTCCTACGAGCAGTACTTC. Its protein product is CASSQDLRTSSYEQYF. The chain carries TRBV4-3 and TRBJ2-7; D ambiguous. From germline, CDR1 is LGHNA and CDR2 YSLEER. The V end was cut by 0 bases, the J end by 0 bases, with 12 bases between. This CDR3 region has 16 residues.

A word on this clonotype: Since a much larger clone is just one base distant, this may be a read error. The final CDR3 position lacks the conserved phenylalanine or tryptophan, pointing to a likely read error. The chain combines TRBV5-6 with TRBJ2-5; unclear D gene. Trimming took off 4 bases at V and 2 bases at J, with 12 bases between the two ends. The germline gives CDR1 SGHDT, CDR2 YYEEEE. This CDR3 has 14 amino acids. CDR3 loop: CASSILGSQETQYL. CDR3 bases: TGTGCCAGCAGCATCCTTGGGTCTCAAGAGACCCAGTACCTC.

This clonotype was counted at least ten times. The rearrangement joins TRBV5-1 to TRBJ1-1; 9 positions match TRBD1. The ends lost 2 bases at V and 6 bases at J; junction bases unmatched: 8. CDR1 and CDR2 (germline): SGHRS, YFSETQ. The CDR3 runs 15 residues. CDR3 protein: CASSLTGGWMAEAFF. The CDR3 nucleotides read TGCGCCAGCAGCTTAACAGGGGGCTGGATGGCTGAAGCTTTCTTT.

About this clonotype: A much bigger clone sits one base away, suggesting this may be a read error. The chain employs TRBV12-3 or TRBV12-4 and TRBJ2-2, with D possibly being TRBD2 (6 bases). The length of the CDR3 is 15 residues. The CDR3 nucleotides read TGTGCCAGCAGTTTCCGGGGGAAAGGCACCGGGGAGCCGTTTTTT. The encoded protein is CASSFRGKGTGEPFF.

This clonotype was seen repeatedly, ten times or more. This chain links TRBV29-1 with TRBJ2-5; no clear D gene. This CDR3 is 15 amino acids long. Germline V CDR1 and CDR2: SQVTM, ANQGSEA. V was trimmed by 1 base and J by 5 bases, leaving 17 bases between them. CDR3 in DNA: TGCAGCGTTGAAGTTAGTCGGCGGTCTGGTGAGACCCAGTACTTC. The encoded protein is CSVEVSRRSGETQYF.

CDR3 sequence (DNA): TGTGCCACCCAAAGACAGGGGGCAGGGGATGGCTACACCTTC. It is translated as CATQRQGAGDGYTF. The J gene is TRBJ1-2, the V gene TRBV15, with 10 positions matching TRBD1. The germline gives CDR1 LNHNV, CDR2 YYDKDF (reference sequence). This CDR3 has 14 amino acids. Unmatched junction bases numbered 9, after V lost 8 bases and J lost 6 bases.

This clonotype turned up a few times. The rearrangement links TRBV7-9 to TRBJ1-1; possible D gene TRBD1, 5 bases. With 2 bases removed from V and 3 bases from J, the gap between germline ends came to 16 bases. Germline V gene data show CDR1 as SEHNR and CDR2 as FQNEAQ (reference sequence). This CDR3 has 16 residues. The CDR3 coding sequence is TGTGCCAGCAGCTTAAATCAAGTCGGGGGGTACACTGAAGCTTTCTTT. Translating gives CASSLNQVGGYTEAFF.

The genes are TRBV19 and TRBJ1-1; D call uncertain. Trimming left V 3 bases short and J 3 bases short, with 11 bases between. Germline loops: CDR1 LNHDA, CDR2 SQIVND (reference sequence). The CDR3 is 14 residues long. The CDR3 DNA follows: TGTGCCAGTAGTATGACTAGCGGGGACACTGAAGCTTTCTTT. It translates to CASSMTSGDTEAFF.

V and J are TRBV25-1 and TRBJ1-3; D is uncertain. Per germline, CDR1 MGHDK and CDR2 SYGVNS. This CDR3 comprises 14 residues. CDR3 region: CARGSGRAGNTIYF. For the CDR3, the DNA is TGTGCTAGAGGTTCGGGTAGGGCTGGAAACACCATATATTTT.

This clonotype has more than one count but fewer than ten. This chain joins TRBV19 and TRBJ1-4; D is ambiguous. This CDR3 region has 14 residues. Germline V lookup: CDR1 LNHDA, CDR2 SQIVND (reference sequence). V was shortened by 8 bases and J by 5 bases, with 15 bases between the two germline ends. CDR3 DNA sequence: TGTGCCAGTTCCCCGGGAGCCGAGAATGAAAAACTGTTTTTT. Its protein is CASSPGAENEKLFF.

This clonotype was counted at least ten times. The chain combines TRBV2 with TRBJ1-1, with D unresolved. V was shortened by 3 bases and J by 1 base, with 18 bases between the two germline ends. The V gene's germline CDR1 is SNHLY and CDR2 FYNNEI. The CDR3 loop spans 17 amino acids. CDR3 DNA sequence: TGTGCCAGCAGTGACGGAGGGCCGAACTCGGGGAACACTGAAGCTTTCTTT. It codes for CASSDGGPNSGNTEAFF. The variable domain in full, completed from reference TRBV2 and TRBJ1-1, reads EPEVTQTPSHQVTQMGQEVILRCVPISNHLYFYWYRQILGQKVEFLVSFYNNEISEKSEIFDDQFSVERPDGSNFTLKIRSTKLEDSAMYFCASSDGGPNSGNTEAFFGQGTRLTVV.

The chain has TRBV25-1 and TRBJ1-3, with D unclear. CDR1 is MGHDK, CDR2 SYGVNS, per germline. The CDR3 has 16 amino acids. Trimming shortened V by 3 bases and J by 4 bases, and 16 bases separated the two germline ends. As DNA, the CDR3 is TGTGCCAGCAGTGAGGACCTCGGATTAGGAGGAAACACCATATATTTT. Translation: CASSEDLGLGGNTIYF.

This clonotype showed up many times. V and J are TRBV6-5 and TRBJ1-2; no definite D call. Germline CDR1 reads MNHEY; CDR2 reads SVGAGI. This CDR3 has 16 amino acids. Trimming stripped 0 bases from V and 8 bases from J, with 19 bases between. CDR3 loop: CASSYSFSEVTRGYTF. In DNA form, the CDR3 reads TGTGCCAGCAGTTACTCCTTTTCGGAGGTTACACGGGGCTACACCTTC.